The entry below describes one T cell receptor (beta chain). This clonotype was found many times. What this receptor recognizes is not known. Base qualities are not at hand, and no much larger clone is one base apart. Per the publication, the treatment or condition label means: live attenuated yellow fever vaccine strain. A standard Ficoll-Paque protocol was used to isolate PBMCs from peripheral blood. Dynabeads CD4 and CD8 positive selection kits were used to isolate CD4 and CD8 T-cell fractions. RNA was extracted with TriZol from bulk PBMCs, CD4 and CD8 fractions, and dextramer-positive and dextramer-negative fractions. The CDR3 runs 15 residues from the cysteine to the phenylalanine. Only the CDR3 DNA is retained, 45 bases long and in frame from the first base. The germline V gene encodes CDR1 SEHNR and CDR2 FQNEAQ (reference sequence). V is cut back by 4 bases and J by 5 bases, with 7 bases in the junction unmatched.

TCR cDNA was synthesized by 5'RACE template switching, which introduced a universal primer site and unique molecular identifiers. Priming of cDNA synthesis was performed from both the TCR alpha and TCR beta constant segments. Libraries were amplified in two PCR steps, with sample barcodes and sequencing adapters added in the second step. Sequencing of libraries was done on Illumina HiSeq 2500 (2x100 bp) or NovaSeq (2x150 bp). The study's processing was this. Reads were demultiplexed and collapsed into UMI consensus sequences with MIGEC, and V(D)J alignment was performed with MiXCR. Using edgeR on replicate PBMC samples, clonotypes were called vaccine-responding if FDR was below 0.01 and the log2 fold change was above 5 up to day 15. Each bulk clonotype received a CD4 or CD8 identity based on whether the sequenced CD4 or CD8 repertoire contained that clonotype at higher abundance. TCRdb reran the public reads through fastp at Q25 and MiXCR, keeping productive beta chains. Identical CDR3 proteins give one entry, which carries the most common genes and DNA. TCRdb assigned the V and J calls; the authors' analysis was not used. This sample holds roughly 110,000 distinct CDR3 sequences; 8.4% were observed only once. Of the sample, less than 30% is held by the ten largest clones.

The data are from a study of T cells after yellow fever vaccination (dated by TCRdb to between 2018 and 2021). In terms of the full investigation: Libraries from fractions with low cell numbers were prepared with the SMART-Seq v4 Ultra Low Input RNA kit. To track T-cell clones before and after primary and booster YFV17D yellow fever vaccination, bulk TCR alpha and beta repertoires were sequenced longitudinally. Two healthy male donors, one aged 18 to 29 and one aged 30 to 40 years, were included in the cohort. Blood was collected at multiple timepoints before and after primary and secondary immunization, and bulk PBMC replicates and cell subsets were isolated. The full study reports these points: FACS-sorted repertoires could contain abundant contaminating clonotypes from the bulk population, so computational filtering was required. A small share of clonotypes occurred in both CD4 and CD8 compartments, likely arising from convergent recombination. Only a couple of donors were included in the study, so the extent to which the findings can be generalized is limited. After the booster, most clones that had expanded after primary vaccination were detected again (nearly 97% of CD4 and around nine tenths of CD8), suggesting broad maintenance of memory. The secondary T-cell response was found to be weaker but faster than the primary response, with a peak reached on day 5 rather than on day 15.

Sequenced material: CD8+ T cells sorted from PBMCs, taken 45 days after the yellow fever booster vaccination. The chain joins TRBV7-9 to TRBJ2-1; 8 bases in between match TRBD1. This clonotype was obtained from a man younger than 45 who received the YFV17D yellow fever vaccine. Here is the DNA: TGTGCCAGCAGCTCCGACAGGGGAATTAACAATGAGCAGTTCTTC. Its coded protein is CASSSDRGINNEQFF.